This T cell receptor beta chain was found in a study of OX40 agonist ivuxolimab in advanced cancers. To note about this clone: Its antigen is not known.

Study results and limitations: Patients with a partial response at 0.1-3.0 mg/kg had among the lowest clonal expansion.

Assay used: immunoSEQ multiplex PCR; TCRdb lists only in-frame clones, some missing. This sample has tens of thousands of clones, with 70% to 90% found just once. Per germline, CDR1 SGHDN and CDR2 FVKESK. The CDR3 extends over 15 amino acids. The V segment lost 6 bases and the J segment 5 bases; nucleotides outside the gene matches: 7. This TCR was recovered from an adult with an advanced solid tumor such as melanoma, head and neck, liver or kidney cancer. The chain carries TRBV14 and TRBJ2-1; 10 nucleotides agree with TRBD2. The sample in question was CD4+ or CD8+ T cells sorted from blood, obtained in a trial of the OX40 agonist ivuxolimab. CDR3 protein: CASRQRGGLDNEQFF. The CDR3, as DNA: TGTGCCAGCAGGCAGCGGGGGGGCCTCGACAATGAGCAGTTCTTC.